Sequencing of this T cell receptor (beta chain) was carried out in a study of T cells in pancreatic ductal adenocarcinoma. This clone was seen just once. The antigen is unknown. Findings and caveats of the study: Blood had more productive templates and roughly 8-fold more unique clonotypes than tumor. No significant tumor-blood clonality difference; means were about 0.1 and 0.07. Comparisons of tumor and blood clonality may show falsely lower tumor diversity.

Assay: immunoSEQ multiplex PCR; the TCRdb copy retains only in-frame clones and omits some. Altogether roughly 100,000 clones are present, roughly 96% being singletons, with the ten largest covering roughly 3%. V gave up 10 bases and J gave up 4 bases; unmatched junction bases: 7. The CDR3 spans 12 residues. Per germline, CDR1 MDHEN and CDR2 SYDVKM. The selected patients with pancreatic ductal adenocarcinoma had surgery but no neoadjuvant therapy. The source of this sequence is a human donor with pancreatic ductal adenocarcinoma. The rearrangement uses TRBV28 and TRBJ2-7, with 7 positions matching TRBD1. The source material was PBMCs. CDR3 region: CATGTAVYEQYF. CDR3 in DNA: TGTGCCACCGGGACAGCCGTTTACGAGCAGTACTTC.